This entry lists 27 T cell receptor beta chains sequenced from one sample in a study of T-cell reconstitution after alpha-beta-depleted transplantation in children. As it was prepared, the TCRbeta library received unique molecular identifiers. From the PCR reads, TCRdb called clonotypes with MiXCR, one entry per CDR3 protein. Counted here are about 200,000 distinct CDR3 sequences, about 14% occurring once; the ten biggest clones make up approximately 13%. This specimen was PBMCs from the stem cell graft donor, taken from the stem cell graft. These receptors originate from a human donor who donated a stem cell graft to a child with acute lymphoblastic leukemia.

The sample holds many counts of this clonotype. The chain couples TRBV5-1 to TRBJ2-5; 7 bases fit TRBD2. V gave up 5 bases and J gave up 5 bases; unmatched junction bases: 12. The length of the CDR3 is 15 residues. The germline V gene encodes CDR1 SGHRS and CDR2 YFSETQ. CDR3 amino acids: CASRPAGRSGETQYF. CDR3 in DNA: TGCGCCAGCAGGCCCGCCGGGAGGAGTGGGGAGACCCAGTACTTC.

This clonotype was counted between two and nine times. V and J are TRBV2 and TRBJ1-2; D may be TRBD1 (6 bases). Trimming removed 6 bases at V and 8 bases at J, with 13 bases between. The CDR3 sequence is 12 residues long. Germline loops: CDR1 SNHLY, CDR2 FYNNEI. The CDR3 nucleotides read TGTGCCAGCAGACCAAACAGGGACGGCTACACCTTC. Protein product: CASRPNRDGYTF.

The chain uses TRBV12-3 or TRBV12-4 and TRBJ1-1; D gene uncertain. CDR3 length equals 13 residues. V gave up 8 bases and J gave up 0 bases, with 10 bases separating them. The CDR3 sequence: CASGRHLNTEAFF. In nucleotides, the CDR3 is TGTGCCAGCGGGAGACACCTGAACACTGAAGCTTTCTTT.

In this sample, this clonotype turned up a few times. V and J are TRBV12-3 or TRBV12-4 and TRBJ2-1, with TRBD1 as a possible D gene (6 bases). This CDR3 spans 13 amino acids. V was pared by 4 bases and J by 11 bases, with 15 bases between. Here the CDR3 DNA reads TGTGCCAGCAGTTCCGACAGACAGGAACAGCAGTTCTTC. The encoded protein is CASSSDRQEQQFF.

CDR3 sequence: CASSAGWGTDTQYF. DNA of the CDR3: TGTGCCAGCAGTGCTGGGTGGGGCACAGATACGCAGTATTTT. V gene TRBV6-1 combines with J gene TRBJ2-3; D unresolved. Trimming cost V 4 bases and J 1 base, with 9 bases left between them. The germline gives CDR1 MNHNS, CDR2 SASEGT. This CDR3 spans 14 amino acids.

V usage is TRBV30 and J usage is TRBJ1-1, with 8 bases fitting TRBD1. J gave up 5 bases and V 8 bases, and 4 bases lay outside the gene matches. CDR1 is GTSNPN, CDR2 SVGIG, per germline (reference sequence). This CDR3 is 11 amino acids long. The CDR3 reads CAGRQGTEAFF. CDR3 nucleotide sequence: TGTGCCGGACGACAGGGGACTGAAGCTTTCTTT. Filled out from reference TRBV30 and TRBJ1-1, the complete variable domain reads SQTIHQWPATLVQPVGSPLSLECTVEGTSNPNLYWYRQAAGRGLQLLFYSVGIGQISSEVPQNLSASRPQDRQFILSSKKLLLSDSGFYLCAGRQGTEAFFGQGTRLTVV.

The chain joins TRBV7-9 to TRBJ2-5, with 8 bases identical to TRBD1. Germline values: CDR1 SEHNR, CDR2 FQNEAQ (reference sequence). The V and J ends lost 0 bases and 2 bases, in that order; junction bases with no gene match: 8. This CDR3 comprises 17 residues. CDR3: CASSLARRDRLQETQYF. CDR3 nucleotide sequence: TGTGCCAGCAGCTTAGCCCGCCGGGACAGGTTACAAGAGACCCAGTACTTC.

In this sample, this clonotype turned up many times. The genes are TRBV6-5 and TRBJ2-3; maybe TRBD1 (5 bases). The CDR3 covers 12 residues. Germline V gives CDR1 MNHEY, CDR2 SVGAGI. Trimming shortened V by 6 bases and J by 4 bases, and 8 bases separated the two germline ends. CDR3 sequence reads: CASRKQADTQYF. CDR3 DNA: TGTGCCAGCAGAAAACAGGCAGATACGCAGTATTTT.

This clonotype came up a few times. The chain joins TRBV27 to TRBJ2-7; 7 nucleotides line up with TRBD2. CDR3 length equals 14 residues. Germline V gene lookup returns CDR1 MNHEY and CDR2 SMNVEV (reference sequence). V lost 3 bases, J lost 6 bases, and 8 bases stayed unmatched. CDR3 region: CASSLGGTRVEQYF. CDR3 sequence (DNA): TGTGCCAGCAGTTTGGGGGGGACGCGAGTCGAGCAGTACTTC.

This clonotype was found many times. The chain recombines TRBV18 with TRBJ2-5; 9 bases are shared with TRBD1. V was clipped by 0 bases and J by 5 bases; unmatched bases: 4. The length of the CDR3 is 15 residues. Germline CDR1 and CDR2: KGHSH and LQKENI. CDR3 DNA sequence: TGTGCCAGCTCACCACCGAACAGGGGGCTCGAGACCCAGTACTTC. It yields the protein CASSPPNRGLETQYF.

This clonotype has ten or more counts. DNA of the CDR3: TGTGCCAGCAGTTTAGGCCTAGCCAAAAACATTCAGTACTTC. Protein sequence: CASSLGLAKNIQYF. The chain employs TRBV12-3 or TRBV12-4 and TRBJ2-4, with D unclear. This CDR3 spans 14 amino acids. The V end was cut by 1 base, the J end by 0 bases, with 4 bases between.

This clonotype was recorded at least ten times. The rearrangement uses TRBV12-3 or TRBV12-4 and TRBJ1-1, with 7 bases fitting TRBD1. The CDR3 runs 16 residues. V lost 2 bases, J lost 1 base, and 7 bases stayed unmatched. The CDR3 sequence is CASSLRNRGANTEAFF. Here the CDR3 DNA reads TGTGCCAGCAGTTTAAGAAACAGGGGAGCGAACACTGAAGCTTTCTTT.

This clonotype was counted ten times or more. The V gene is TRBV2, the J gene TRBJ1-4, with TRBD1 matching over 10 bases. V lost 7 bases, J lost 0 bases, and 5 bases stayed unmatched. Germline V lookup: CDR1 SNHLY, CDR2 FYNNEI. The length of the CDR3 is 16 residues. CDR3 sequence reads: CASKRDRGSTNEKLFF. As DNA, the CDR3 is TGTGCCAGCAAAAGGGACAGGGGTTCAACTAATGAAAAACTGTTTTTT.

There are many counts of this clonotype. The V gene is TRBV27, the J gene TRBJ1-1, with a tentative D call TRBD1 (5 bases). Trimming cost V 6 bases and J 0 bases, with 14 bases left between them. Germline CDR1 is MNHEY and CDR2 is SMNVEV (reference sequence). The CDR3 runs 15 residues. This CDR3 reads CASSLSPTVNTEAFF. The CDR3 DNA sequence: TGTGCCAGCAGCCTCTCCCCGACAGTGAACACTGAAGCTTTCTTT.

Turning to this clonotype: One junction end does not reproduce the germline sequence, and a read error may be involved. CDR3 sequence (DNA): TGTGCCAGCACCTCGGGACTAGCGATCACCTGGGAGCTGTTTTTT. Its protein product is CASTSGLAITWELFF. The chain employs TRBV28 and TRBJ2-2; TRBD2 matches at 10 bases. CDR1 and CDR2 (germline): MDHEN, SYDVKM. The CDR3 consists of 15 residues.

This clonotype came up many times. V usage is TRBV11-2 and J usage is TRBJ2-3, with a possible D match to TRBD2 (6 bases). The V and J ends lost 5 bases and 2 bases respectively, with 23 bases between them. CDR3 length: 18 amino acids. In germline, CDR1 is SGHAT, CDR2 FQNNGV. CDR3 sequence (DNA): TGTGCCAGCAGCGAACGTGGGACTCTCCTTGGTGACACAGATACGCAGTATTTT. Translation gives CASSERGTLLGDTDTQYF. The variable domain in full, with the rest retrieved from reference TRBV11-2 and TRBJ2-3, is EAGVAQSPRYKIIEKRQSVAFWCNPISGHATLYWYQQILGQGPKLLIQFQNNGVVDDSQLPKDRFSAERLKGVDSTLKIQPAKLEDSAVYLCASSERGTLLGDTDTQYFGPGTRLTVL.

Ten or more counts support this clonotype. This chain connects TRBV5-6 to TRBJ2-1, with D perhaps TRBD2 (5 bases). Germline V CDR1 and CDR2: SGHDT, YYEEEE. The CDR3 sequence is 15 residues long. V lost 4 bases to trimming and J lost 3 bases, with 14 bases between them. CDR3 sequence (DNA): TGTGCCAGCAGCCCGGACTTGTTGAACTACAATGAGCAGTTCTTC. It translates to CASSPDLLNYNEQFF. Full variable domain (outside the CDR3, taken from reference TRBV5-6 and TRBJ2-1): DAGVTQSPTHLIKTRGQQVTLRCSPKSGHDTVSWYQQALGQGPQFIFQYYEEEERQRGNFPDRFSGHQFPNYSSELNVNALLLGDSALYLCASSPDLLNYNEQFFGPGTRLTVL.

This clonotype occurred a few times. The gene calls are TRBV20-1 and TRBJ2-1; TRBD2 matches 7 bases. The CDR3 is 14 residues long. The V and J ends lost 0 bases and 7 bases, in that order; junction bases with no gene match: 6. The germline V gene has CDR1 DFQATT and CDR2 SNEGSKA (reference sequence). The DNA of the CDR3 is TGCAGTGCTAGAGAATGGCAGGGAGGGAATGAGCAGTTCTTC. It is translated as CSAREWQGGNEQFF.

The V and J genes are TRBV20-1 and TRBJ2-7, with 11 positions matching TRBD2. This CDR3 is 16 amino acids long. J was trimmed by 4 bases and V by 1 base; bases with no gene match: 9. Germline CDR1 and CDR2: DFQATT and SNEGSKA (reference sequence). CDR3 sequence: CSARGSTSGSTYEQYF. CDR3 nucleotide sequence: TGCAGTGCTAGAGGTTCAACTAGCGGGAGTACGTACGAGCAGTACTTC.

This clonotype was seen repeatedly, ten times or more. The chain uses TRBV20-1 and TRBJ1-1, with D tentatively TRBD1 (5 bases). CDR1 is DFQATT, CDR2 SNEGSKA, per germline (reference sequence). V was clipped by 4 bases and J by 4 bases, with 19 bases between them. The CDR3 extends over 15 amino acids. CDR3 loop: CSATDSGRVGTEAFF. For the CDR3, the DNA is TGCAGTGCTACAGACTCAGGCAGGGTGGGCACTGAAGCTTTCTTT.

The chain couples TRBV12-3 or TRBV12-4 to TRBJ2-4; 7 bases match TRBD2. This CDR3 region has 17 residues. J was trimmed by 0 bases and V by 4 bases; bases with no gene match: 9. CDR3 nucleotide sequence: TGTGCCAGCAGTTGGTTGGGAGGGACCATAGCCAAAAACATTCAGTACTTC. Its protein product is CASSWLGGTIAKNIQYF.

This clonotype showed up many times. The chain has TRBV5-1 and TRBJ2-7; D tentatively reads TRBD1 or TRBD2 (5 bases each). Trimming removed 0 bases from V and 4 bases from J, with 20 bases in between. Germline CDR1 is SGHRS and CDR2 is YFSETQ. The CDR3 sequence is 17 residues long. The CDR3 nucleotides are TGCGCCAGCAGCTTGGTTTCCGGGACCCCAGGAATTTACGAGCAGTACTTC. It codes for CASSLVSGTPGIYEQYF.

This clonotype was recorded a few times. V is TRBV7-7 and J is TRBJ2-5; 9 nucleotides match TRBD2. Germline lookup yields CDR1 SSHAT and CDR2 FNYEAQ (reference sequence). This CDR3 has 15 amino acids. The ends lost 2 bases at V and 4 bases at J; junction bases unmatched: 5. CDR3: CASSLRLAGIETQYF. The DNA for the CDR3 is TGTGCCAGCAGCTTACGGCTAGCGGGAATAGAGACCCAGTACTTC. Based on the CDR3 plus reference TRBV7-7 and TRBJ2-5, the full variable domain is GAGVSQSPRYKVTKRGQDVTLRCDPISSHATLYWYQQALGQGPEFLTYFNYEAQPDKSGLPSDRFSAERPEGSISTLTIQRTEQRDSAMYRCASSLRLAGIETQYFGPGTRLLVL.

This clonotype has more than one count but fewer than ten. The gene calls are TRBV20-1 and TRBJ1-2; 7 bases line up with TRBD1. This CDR3 has 14 residues. Germline V lookup: CDR1 DFQATT, CDR2 SNEGSKA (reference sequence). Losses at the gene ends were 0 bases for V and 13 bases for J; bases not matched to a gene: 14. CDR3 DNA sequence: TGCAGTGCTAGAGAGGGGGGCTTGACAGGGACCGGCACCTTC. Protein: CSAREGGLTGTGTF.

This clonotype appeared a few times. The limits of the CDR3 on the DNA are not certain, so only TCRdb's listed CDR3 is given. The chain links TRBV28 to TRBJ2-7; the tabulated D call, TRBD2, remains unverified against the DNA. Counting both end residues, the CDR3 totals 22 amino acids. CDR1 is MDHEN, CDR2 SYDVKM, per germline. CDR3 sequence: CASSSSTGGSFSGRAAVYEQYF.

This clonotype was detected only a few times. V gene TRBV5-1 combines with J gene TRBJ2-3; perhaps TRBD1 as D (5 bases). CDR3 length: 15 amino acids. V gave up 3 bases and J gave up 1 base, with 12 bases separating them. Germline V gene sequence: CDR1 SGHRS, CDR2 YFSETQ. The CDR3 bases are TGCGCCAGCAGCTGGTGGGGCGGCGGCACAGATACGCAGTATTTT. Amino acids: CASSWWGGGTDTQYF.

This clonotype occurred many times. This chain links TRBV6-1 with TRBJ2-1; 7 nucleotides line up with TRBD2. The CDR3 has 14 residues. From germline, CDR1 is MNHNS and CDR2 SASEGT. Trimming at V came to 4 bases and at J to 4 bases, leaving 4 bases not matched to a gene. The CDR3 DNA sequence: TGTGCCAGCAGTGTTGGCGGGAGATACAATGAGCAGTTCTTC. This gives the protein CASSVGGRYNEQFF.